Here is one T cell receptor beta chain with its context. What it binds is unknown. This entry comes from a study of long-term antiretroviral therapy in people with HIV. Overall study context: The immediate-ART recommendation dates to 2015, and the earliest samples predate it by about a decade. Findings and caveats of the study: Post-ART diversity increased but stayed below transplant donor controls. Pre-ART clonal expansion yielded clones that dominated the repertoire at all time points.

Runs used v3.0 of the immunoSEQ assay and were done at survey level. Profiling relied on immunoSEQ multiplex PCR, and the TCRdb table lists in-frame clones only, not all of them. The sample has about 32,000 clones, almost 85% seen once; the top ten hold around 4.4%. Every HIV-positive participant received treatment in the United States. Germline CDR1 reads SGDLS; CDR2 reads YYNGEE. After removal of 2 bases from V and 8 bases from J, the junction contained 8 bases not matched to a gene. The CDR3 runs to 14 residues. The sample was unsorted PBMCs, taken approximately 3.3 years after starting antiretroviral therapy. V usage is TRBV9 and J usage is TRBJ1-2; TRBD1 matches at 8 bases. The origin of this receptor is a man younger than 30 with HIV. Here the CDR3 DNA reads TGTGCCAGCAGCGTTCGGGGACAGGTAGGAGGCTACACCTTC. Translating it yields CASSVRGQVGGYTF.